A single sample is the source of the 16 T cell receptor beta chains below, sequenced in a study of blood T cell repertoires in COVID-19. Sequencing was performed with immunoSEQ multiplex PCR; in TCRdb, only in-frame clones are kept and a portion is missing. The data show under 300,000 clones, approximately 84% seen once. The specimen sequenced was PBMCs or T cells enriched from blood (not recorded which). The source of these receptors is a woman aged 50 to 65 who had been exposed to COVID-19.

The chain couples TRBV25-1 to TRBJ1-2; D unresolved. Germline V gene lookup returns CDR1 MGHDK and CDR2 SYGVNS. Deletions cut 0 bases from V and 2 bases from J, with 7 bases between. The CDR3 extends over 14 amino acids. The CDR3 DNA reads TGTGCCAGCAGTGAATACAACAGCAACTATGGCTACACCTTC. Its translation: CASSEYNSNYGYTF.

The CDR3 sequence is CASSEPGEAFF. The DNA of the CDR3 is TGTGCCAGCAGTGAACCAGGAGAAGCTTTCTTT. V is TRBV6-1 and J is TRBJ1-1; D gene uncertain. Trimming stripped 2 bases from V and 8 bases from J, with 6 bases between. The CDR3 spans 11 residues. From germline, CDR1 is MNHNS and CDR2 SASEGT.

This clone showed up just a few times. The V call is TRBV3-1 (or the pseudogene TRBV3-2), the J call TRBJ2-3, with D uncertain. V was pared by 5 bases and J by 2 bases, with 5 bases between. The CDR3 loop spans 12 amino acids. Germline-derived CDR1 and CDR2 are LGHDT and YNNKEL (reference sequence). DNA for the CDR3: TGTGCCAGCAGCTTTCACACAGATACGCAGTATTTT. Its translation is CASSFHTDTQYF.

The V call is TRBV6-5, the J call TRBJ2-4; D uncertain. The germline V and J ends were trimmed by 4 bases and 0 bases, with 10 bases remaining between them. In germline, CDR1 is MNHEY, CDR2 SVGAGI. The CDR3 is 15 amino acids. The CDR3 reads CASSSSVLAKNIQYF. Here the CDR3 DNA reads TGTGCCAGCAGTTCAAGTGTACTAGCCAAAAACATTCAGTACTTC.

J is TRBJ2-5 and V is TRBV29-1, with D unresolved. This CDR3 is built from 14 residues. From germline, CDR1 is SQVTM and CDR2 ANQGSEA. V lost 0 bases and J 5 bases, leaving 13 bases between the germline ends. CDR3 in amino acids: CSVEDYPLRETQYF. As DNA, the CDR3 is TGCAGCGTTGAAGATTACCCCCTCAGGGAGACCCAGTACTTC.

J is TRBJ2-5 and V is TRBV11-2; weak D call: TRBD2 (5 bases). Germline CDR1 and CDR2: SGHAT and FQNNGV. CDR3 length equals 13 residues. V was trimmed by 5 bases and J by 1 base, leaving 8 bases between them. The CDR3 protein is CASSRGFQETQYF. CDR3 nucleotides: TGTGCCAGCAGCCGAGGGTTCCAAGAGACCCAGTACTTC.

The CDR3 here is CASSLEAGTGRTEAFF. CDR3 nucleotide sequence: TGTGCCAGCAGCTTGGAAGCCGGGACAGGGAGGACTGAAGCTTTCTTT. This chain connects TRBV5-8 to TRBJ1-1; 9 bases align to TRBD1. Germline CDR1 reads SGHTS; CDR2 reads YDEGEE. V was clipped by 0 bases and J by 5 bases; unmatched bases: 8. This CDR3 comprises 16 residues.

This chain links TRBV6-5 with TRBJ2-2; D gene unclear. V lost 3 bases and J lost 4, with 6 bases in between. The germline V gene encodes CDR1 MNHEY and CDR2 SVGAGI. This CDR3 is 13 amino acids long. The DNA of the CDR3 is TGTGCCAGCAGTTATTTTAGCACCGGGGAGCTGTTTTTT. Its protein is CASSYFSTGELFF.

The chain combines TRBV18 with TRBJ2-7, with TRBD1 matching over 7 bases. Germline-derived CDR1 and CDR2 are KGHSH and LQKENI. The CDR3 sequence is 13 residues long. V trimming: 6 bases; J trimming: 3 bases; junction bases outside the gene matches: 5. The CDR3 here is CASSTGQDYEQYF. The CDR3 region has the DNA TGTGCCAGCTCGACAGGGCAAGACTACGAGCAGTACTTC.

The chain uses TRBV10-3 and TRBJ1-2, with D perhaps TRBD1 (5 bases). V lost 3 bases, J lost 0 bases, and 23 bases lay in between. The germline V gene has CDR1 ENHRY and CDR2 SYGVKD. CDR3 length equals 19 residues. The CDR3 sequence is CAISDRREKGRATNYGYTF. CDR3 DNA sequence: TGTGCCATCAGTGATAGGCGCGAGAAGGGCAGGGCAACTAACTATGGCTACACCTTC.

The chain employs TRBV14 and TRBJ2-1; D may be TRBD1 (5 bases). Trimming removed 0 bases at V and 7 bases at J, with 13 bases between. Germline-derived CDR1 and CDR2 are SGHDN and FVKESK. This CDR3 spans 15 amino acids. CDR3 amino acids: CASSQETGRVNEQFF. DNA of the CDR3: TGTGCCAGCAGCCAAGAAACTGGCAGGGTGAATGAGCAGTTCTTC.

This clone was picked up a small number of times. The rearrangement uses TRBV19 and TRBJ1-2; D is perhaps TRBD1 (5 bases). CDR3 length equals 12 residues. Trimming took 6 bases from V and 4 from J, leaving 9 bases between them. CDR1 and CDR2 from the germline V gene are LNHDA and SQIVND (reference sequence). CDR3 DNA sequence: TGTGCCAGTAGGGGACTGCCCTATGGCTACACCTTC. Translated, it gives CASRGLPYGYTF.

CDR3 sequence (DNA): TGTGCCAGCAGCCCTCTAGGACAGGGGGGAGAGACCCAGTACTTC. Its protein is CASSPLGQGGETQYF. The rearrangement uses TRBV9 and TRBJ2-5; 10 positions match TRBD1. CDR1 is SGDLS, CDR2 YYNGEE, per germline. Trimming removed 4 bases from V and 4 bases from J; junction bases left unmatched: 7. This CDR3 has 15 residues.

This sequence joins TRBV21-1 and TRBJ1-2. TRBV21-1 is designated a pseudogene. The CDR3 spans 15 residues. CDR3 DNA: TGTGCCAGCTCCCCAAGAGCCTATTCTTTCTATGGCTACACCTTC. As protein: CASSPRAYSFYGYTF.

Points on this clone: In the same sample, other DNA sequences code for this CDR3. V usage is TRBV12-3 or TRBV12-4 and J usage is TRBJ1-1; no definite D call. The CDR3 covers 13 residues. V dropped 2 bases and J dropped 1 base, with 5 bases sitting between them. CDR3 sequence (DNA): TGTGCCAGCAGTTTACGGTCGAACACTGAAGCTTTCTTT. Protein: CASSLRSNTEAFF.

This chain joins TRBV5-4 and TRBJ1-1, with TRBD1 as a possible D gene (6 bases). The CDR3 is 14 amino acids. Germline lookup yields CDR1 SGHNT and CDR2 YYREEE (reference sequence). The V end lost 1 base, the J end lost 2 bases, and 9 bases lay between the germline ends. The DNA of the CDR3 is TGTGCCAGCAGCTTGACAGGGCGAAACACTGAAGCTTTCTTT. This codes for CASSLTGRNTEAFF.